This passage covers 28 T cell receptor beta chains from one sample sequenced in a study of beta chain features in type 1 diabetes. General study points: Shortening of TCRB CDR3s, moderate but significant, appeared in all four CD4+ subsets of Type 1 diabetes patients.

Investigators reverse transcribed all isolated RNA, so they sequenced expressed TCRB transcripts. Here immunoSEQ multiplex PCR was the method, and the copy in TCRdb shows in-frame clones only, minus some. Among about 340,000 clones, 13% were seen once, and the ten largest hold roughly 0.015%. Antigen specificity for these receptors is unknown. Sample: naive CD4+ T cells from blood. These receptors were taken from a woman younger than 30 with type 1 diabetes.

This clone appeared a few times. This chain links TRBV4-3 with TRBJ2-2; 14 nucleotides agree with TRBD2. The CDR3 covers 15 residues. The V gene's germline CDR1 is LGHNA and CDR2 YSLEER. V lost 8 bases, J lost 5 bases, and 4 bases stayed unmatched. CDR3 DNA sequence: TGCGCCAGCGCCCGACTAGCGGGAGGGACCGGGGAGCTGTTTTTT. This encodes CASARLAGGTGELFF.

The chain links TRBV5-1 to TRBJ2-5; 13 nucleotides line up with TRBD2. Trimming removed 3 bases from V and 5 bases from J; junction bases left unmatched: 7. Germline values: CDR1 SGHRS, CDR2 YFSETQ. The CDR3 length is 16 residues. The CDR3, as DNA: TGCGCCAGCAGCTCGGGGACTAGCGGGATGGCGGAGACCCAGTACTTC. As protein: CASSSGTSGMAETQYF.

This chain links TRBV30 with TRBJ2-5, with 11 bases fitting TRBD1. The CDR3 sequence is 14 residues long. Germline assignment: CDR1 GTSNPN and CDR2 SVGIG (reference sequence). With V trimmed by 2 bases and J by 5 bases, 4 bases remained unmatched. This chain's CDR3 is CAWSWGQGEETQYF. Written as DNA, the CDR3 is TGTGCCTGGAGTTGGGGACAGGGGGAGGAGACCCAGTACTTC.

The chain couples TRBV30 to TRBJ1-2; D not certain. Trimming shortened V by 0 bases and J by 1 base, and 21 bases separated the two germline ends. The germline V gene has CDR1 GTSNPN and CDR2 SVGIG (reference sequence). The CDR3 is 18 amino acids. The CDR3 region has the DNA TGTGCCTGGAGTGTAAGGTCCCAGCCACGACACGGTAACTATGGCTACACCTTC. The encoded protein is CAWSVRSQPRHGNYGYTF. Based on the CDR3 plus reference TRBV30 and TRBJ1-2, the full variable domain is SQTIHQWPATLVQPVGSPLSLECTVEGTSNPNLYWYRQAAGRGLQLLFYSVGIGQISSEVPQNLSASRPQDRQFILSSKKLLLSDSGFYLCAWSVRSQPRHGNYGYTFGSGTRLTVV.

The rearrangement joins TRBV15 to TRBJ2-7; D may be TRBD1 (5 bases). CDR1 is LNHNV and CDR2 is YYDKDF in the germline V gene (reference sequence). Trimming stripped 4 bases from V and 1 base from J, with 8 bases between. The CDR3 has 13 amino acids. CDR3 loop: CATSMQGSYEQYF. The CDR3 nucleotides are TGTGCCACCAGCATGCAGGGTTCCTACGAGCAGTACTTC.

The chain carries TRBV4-3 and TRBJ2-1, with 10 bases fitting TRBD2. V lost 1 base and J lost 7; bases outside the gene matches: 7. This CDR3 region has 16 residues. CDR1 is LGHNA, CDR2 YSLEER, per germline. The CDR3 DNA follows: TGCGCCAGCAGCCAAGTCCCTAGCGGGAGTAGGAATGAGCAGTTCTTC. Amino acids: CASSQVPSGSRNEQFF.

This clone came up a few times. The chain joins TRBV7-2 to TRBJ2-7; 7 bases are shared with TRBD2. Germline CDR1 is SGHTA and CDR2 is FQGNSA. J lost 2 bases, V lost 3 bases, and 7 bases had no gene match. CDR3 length: 15 amino acids. The CDR3 DNA sequence: TGTGCCAGCAGCTTCTCAAGCGGGACGGCCTACGAGCAGTACTTC. Its protein product is CASSFSSGTAYEQYF.

This clone appeared many times. The DNA for the CDR3 is TGCGCCAGCAGTCAATCGTCTCAGACAGGGGATATGGATACGCAGTATTTT. Protein product: CASSQSSQTGDMDTQYF. The V and J genes are TRBV23-1 and TRBJ2-3; TRBD1 aligns across 8 bases. TRBV23-1 is designated an ORF whose function remains uncertain. The CDR3 sequence is 17 residues long. V was pared by 0 bases and J by 6 bases, with 11 bases of the junction left unmatched.

This chain links TRBV4-1 with TRBJ2-3; 9 bases line up with TRBD2. The CDR3 is made up of 16 amino acids. Germline values: CDR1 MGHRA, CDR2 YSYEKL. J was trimmed by 4 bases and V by 5 bases; bases with no gene match: 10. The CDR3, as DNA: TGCGCCAGCAGCTCAGACTCTAGCGGGAATTCAGATACGCAGTATTTT. It yields the protein CASSSDSSGNSDTQYF.

This sequence joins TRBV15 and TRBJ2-1, with 7 bases lining up with TRBD2. CDR3 length: 15 residues. The J segment lost 6 bases and the V segment lost 1 base, leaving 6 bases of the junction unmatched. Germline-derived CDR1 and CDR2 are LNHNV and YYDKDF (reference sequence). In nucleotides, the CDR3 is TGTGCCACCAGCAGAGGGGGGGGTCGGGGCAATGAGCAGTTCTTC. It yields the protein CATSRGGGRGNEQFF.

This rearrangement joins TRBV30 to TRBJ1-1; no clear D. V dropped 0 bases and J dropped 3 bases, with 8 bases sitting between them. This CDR3 contains 13 residues. Germline-derived CDR1 and CDR2 are GTSNPN and SVGIG (reference sequence). The CDR3 DNA reads as TGTGCCTGGAGTGTACGGTTTGACACTGAAGCTTTCTTT. Its translation is CAWSVRFDTEAFF.

This clone was seen a handful of times. The rearrangement joins TRBV7-9 to TRBJ2-1; 8 positions agree with TRBD2. In germline, CDR1 is SEHNR, CDR2 FQNEAQ (reference sequence). Trimming took 2 bases from V and 12 from J; bases not matched to a gene: 12. The CDR3 length is 15 residues. The CDR3 sequence is CASSLPGLGGGGQFF. The CDR3 DNA reads TGTGCCAGCAGCTTACCGGGACTAGGTGGAGGGGGGCAGTTCTTC.

This clone was counted only a few times. This sequence joins TRBV19 and TRBJ1-4; 7 nucleotides agree with TRBD1. Trimming cost V 6 bases and J 8 bases; bases outside gene matches: 15. The germline CDR1 and CDR2 sequences are LNHDA and SQIVND (reference sequence). CDR3 size: 16 residues. Here the CDR3 reads CASRPPRQGLQEKLFF. The CDR3 DNA reads TGTGCCAGTAGGCCTCCTAGACAGGGCTTACAGGAAAAACTGTTTTTT. Full variable domain (outside the CDR3, taken from reference TRBV19 and TRBJ1-4): DGGITQSPKYLFRKEGQNVTLSCEQNLNHDAMYWYRQDPGQGLRLIYYSQIVNDFQKGDIAEGYSVSREKKESFPLTVTSAQKNPTAFYLCASRPPRQGLQEKLFFGSGTQLSVL.

The genes are TRBV9 and TRBJ2-1; possible D gene TRBD1, 6 bases. The CDR3 runs to 13 residues. V was shortened by 1 base and J by 5 bases, with 7 bases between the two germline ends. Germline V lookup: CDR1 SGDLS, CDR2 YYNGEE. CDR3 sequence (DNA): TGTGCCAGCAGCGTATACAGGGACAATGAGCAGTTCTTC. This gives the protein CASSVYRDNEQFF. The full variable domain, completed using reference TRBV9 and TRBJ2-1, is DSGVTQTPKHLITATGQRVTLRCSPRSGDLSVYWYQQSLDQGLQFLIQYYNGEERAKGNILERFSAQQFPDLHSELNLSSLELGDSALYFCASSVYRDNEQFFGPGTRLTVL.

This clone was seen a handful of times. The chain joins TRBV18 to TRBJ2-2, with D perhaps matching TRBD1 (5 bases). CDR3 length: 16 residues. Per germline, CDR1 KGHSH and CDR2 LQKENI. Deletions cut 0 bases from V and 0 bases from J, with 8 bases between. The CDR3 coding sequence is TGTGCCAGCTCACCACCTACACAGGCGAACACCGGGGAGCTGTTTTTT. Amino acids: CASSPPTQANTGELFF.

This chain links TRBV30 with TRBJ2-7; the D gene is possibly TRBD2 (5 bases). Germline V gene lookup returns CDR1 GTSNPN and CDR2 SVGIG (reference sequence). The CDR3 is 16 residues long. V lost 3 bases, J lost 0 bases, and 18 bases lay in between. The CDR3 bases are TGTGCCTGGAGGCCCGGAGGCTCCCCCGGCTCCTACGAGCAGTACTTC. It is translated as CAWRPGGSPGSYEQYF.

This clone was seen more than once but under ten times. The rearrangement uses TRBV27 and TRBJ1-1, with unresolved D. The CDR3 is 15 amino acids. Looked up from germline, CDR1 is MNHEY and CDR2 is SMNVEV (reference sequence). V lost 0 bases and J 5 bases, leaving 13 bases between the germline ends. CDR3 protein: CASSLSAGGRTEAFF. CDR3 DNA sequence: TGTGCCAGCAGTTTATCCGCGGGAGGGCGAACTGAAGCTTTCTTT.

This sequence joins TRBV18 and TRBJ1-2; D call uncertain. This CDR3 region has 13 residues. V was pared by 2 bases and J by 1 base, with 5 bases between. The germline V gene has CDR1 KGHSH and CDR2 LQKENI. The CDR3 protein is CASSPENNYGYTF. Here the CDR3 DNA reads TGTGCCAGCTCACCAGAGAATAACTATGGCTACACCTTC.

This clone was seen more than once but under ten times. The CDR3 is CASSRSGPLGAEAFF. Here the CDR3 DNA reads TGTGCCAGCAGTCGCTCGGGCCCCCTCGGGGCTGAAGCTTTCTTT. The chain has TRBV6-6 and TRBJ1-1, with D unclear. The CDR3 runs to 15 residues. Germline lookup yields CDR1 MNHNY and CDR2 SVGAGI (reference sequence). V shed 5 bases and J shed 6 bases, with 19 bases lying between them.

The gene calls are TRBV9 and TRBJ2-3; TRBD1 agrees at 8 bases. J gave up 3 bases and V 0 bases, and 6 bases lay outside the gene matches. Germline CDR1 and CDR2: SGDLS and YYNGEE. CDR3 length: 16 amino acids. CDR3 residues: CASSVGGQDFTDTQYF. The CDR3 region has the DNA TGTGCCAGCAGCGTAGGGGGACAGGATTTTACAGATACGCAGTATTTT.

The V and J genes are TRBV2 and TRBJ1-5; 7 nucleotides line up with TRBD1. The trim removed 7 bases at V and 9 bases at J, leaving 15 bases unmatched. The germline CDR1 and CDR2 sequences are SNHLY and FYNNEI. The CDR3 sequence is 15 residues long. DNA of the CDR3: TGTGCCAGCACCGAGGGACAGCCGGGGGTATGGCCCCAGCATTTT. This gives the protein CASTEGQPGVWPQHF. Supplemented by reference TRBV2 and TRBJ1-5, the full variable domain reads EPEVTQTPSHQVTQMGQEVILRCVPISNHLYFYWYRQILGQKVEFLVSFYNNEISEKSEIFDDQFSVERPDGSNFTLKIRSTKLEDSAMYFCASTEGQPGVWPQHFGDGTRLSIL.

This clone occurred a few times. This chain links TRBV9 with TRBJ2-3; 13 bases agree with TRBD2. Per germline, CDR1 SGDLS and CDR2 YYNGEE. With V trimmed by 3 bases and J by 2 bases, 12 bases remained unmatched. The CDR3 loop spans 19 amino acids. The CDR3 loop reads CASSAGTSGAFRSTDTQYF. The CDR3 nucleotides read TGTGCCAGCAGCGCCGGGACTAGCGGGGCGTTCAGGTCCACAGATACGCAGTATTTT.

This clone was counted only a few times. The chain has TRBV5-1 and TRBJ2-5, with TRBD2 matching 11 bases. Germline CDR1 reads SGHRS; CDR2 reads YFSETQ. The CDR3 spans 16 residues. V was clipped by 4 bases and J by 4 bases; unmatched bases: 9. CDR3 DNA sequence: TGCGCCAGCAGCCGTGAACTAGCGGGAGTTCGAGAGACCCAGTACTTC. Protein sequence: CASSRELAGVRETQYF.

V is TRBV5-5 and J is TRBJ2-7, with D possibly TRBD1 on 5 matching bases. This CDR3 is built from 13 residues. Germline V gene data show CDR1 as SGHKS and CDR2 as YYEKEE (reference sequence). Trimming cost V 2 bases and J 1 base, with 7 bases left between them. The CDR3 bases are TGTGCCAGCAGCTTTCAGGGTTCCTACGAGCAGTACGTC. Translating it yields CASSFQGSYEQYV.

J is TRBJ1-3 and V is TRBV2; D might be TRBD1 (6 bases). The V and J ends lost 5 bases and 4 bases respectively, with 9 bases between them. CDR1 is SNHLY, CDR2 FYNNEI, per germline. The CDR3 consists of 13 residues. CDR3 in DNA: TGTGCCAGCAGTCAAGACAGGGGAAACACCATATATTTT. Protein product: CASSQDRGNTIYF.

This clone showed up just a few times. The rearrangement uses TRBV6-6 and TRBJ2-7, with D possibly TRBD1 on 6 matching bases. The germline CDR1 and CDR2 sequences are MNHNY and SVGAGI (reference sequence). The CDR3 totals 14 residues. With 1 base removed from V and 4 bases from J, the gap between germline ends came to 11 bases. The chain's CDR3 is CASSYWDTGYEQYF. The CDR3 coding sequence is TGTGCCAGCAGTTACTGGGACACGGGGTACGAGCAGTACTTC.

This chain links TRBV30 with TRBJ1-2; D unresolved. Germline lookup yields CDR1 GTSNPN and CDR2 SVGIG (reference sequence). The V and J ends lost 4 bases and 7 bases respectively, with 16 bases between them. The CDR3 has 13 amino acids. CDR3 protein: CAWNGAGLGGYTF. CDR3 nucleotides: TGTGCCTGGAACGGCGCAGGTTTGGGTGGCTACACCTTC.

The genes are TRBV9 and TRBJ1-4; D gene uncertain. This CDR3 is built from 14 residues. CDR1 is SGDLS and CDR2 is YYNGEE in the germline V gene. The V and J ends lost 0 bases and 1 base respectively, with 4 bases between them. The CDR3 spells CASSVERTNEKLFF. For the CDR3, the DNA is TGTGCCAGCAGCGTAGAGAGAACTAATGAAAAACTGTTTTTT. The whole variable domain, filled in from reference TRBV9 and TRBJ1-4, reads DSGVTQTPKHLITATGQRVTLRCSPRSGDLSVYWYQQSLDQGLQFLIQYYNGEERAKGNILERFSAQQFPDLHSELNLSSLELGDSALYFCASSVERTNEKLFFGSGTQLSVL.